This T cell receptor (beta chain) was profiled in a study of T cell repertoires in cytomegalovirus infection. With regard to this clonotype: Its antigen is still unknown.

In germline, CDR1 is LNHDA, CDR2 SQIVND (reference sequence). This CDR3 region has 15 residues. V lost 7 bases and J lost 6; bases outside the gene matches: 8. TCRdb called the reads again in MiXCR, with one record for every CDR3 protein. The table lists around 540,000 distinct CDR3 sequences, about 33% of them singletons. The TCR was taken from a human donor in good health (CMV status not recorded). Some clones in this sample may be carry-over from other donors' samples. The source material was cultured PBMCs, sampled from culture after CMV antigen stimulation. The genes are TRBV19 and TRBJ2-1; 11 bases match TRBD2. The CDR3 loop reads CASIPGTSGTNEQFF. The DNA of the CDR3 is TGTGCCAGTATCCCCGGGACTAGCGGAACCAATGAGCAGTTCTTC.